This TCR beta chain originates from a study of glioma-infiltrating T cells (TCRdb year 2016). Concerning the study at large: Glioma tissue, non-neoplastic brain tissue and matched peripheral blood mononuclear cells were used as sources from which TCR alpha- and beta-chain repertoires were sequenced. To gauge divergence between tissue and blood T-cell populations, every tissue-infiltrating repertoire was compared against the peripheral blood repertoire from the same patient. The paired cohort was made up of three low-grade glioma patients, 7 to 9 primary glioblastoma patients and three non-glioma patients who contributed non-neoplastic brain tissue. What the study reported, not specific to this receptor: VJ-independent divergence between tissue and blood was found to be below expectation in non-neoplastic patients but above expectation in all gliomas, particularly low-grade gliomas. Tissue and blood shared very few CDR3 sequences, a result attributed to high CDR3 diversity and limited sampling. Group comparisons rested on small numbers: three non-neoplastic, three low-grade glioma and eight glioblastoma patients.

Concerning this clonotype: Its cognate antigen has yet to be identified. No base quality information exists; no much larger clone differs at one position.

Relative to germline, V is missing 4 bases and J is missing 9 bases, with 9 bases of the junction outside any gene match. For CDR1 and CDR2, the germline V gene lists MGHRA and YSYEKL. The CDR3 runs 15 amino acids, cysteine and phenylalanine included. The read is trimmed to its CDR3 DNA, 45 bases read in frame from base 1. TCR alpha and beta CDR3 regions were amplified with the iRepertoire nested amplicon-rescue multiplex PCR (arm-PCR) platform from RNA. One-step reverse transcription and amplification used about 100-400 ng of tissue mRNA or PBMC total RNA as input. After bead purification, a secondary multiplex PCR added Illumina adapters, and libraries were gel-purified between 200 and 400 bp. Libraries carried internal 6-nucleotide barcodes used for demultiplexing. Sequencing of the libraries was done on an Illumina MiSeq using 2x220 or 2x250 nucleotide paired-end reads. The authors' pipeline ran thus. Paired reads were merged with FLASH 1.2.11 and aligned to the GRCh37 human genome with BWA-MEM before extracting TRA and TRB reads. V and J assignment used an IMGT-derived reference of cassette sequences and CDR3 motifs that included pseudogenes. Reads were translated in three frames, and productive CDR3s were defined by a C…FGXG motif without stop codons. Unique combinations of V-J cassette pair and CDR3 amino acid sequence were defined as clonotypes. Reads were filtered by Hamming distance, thresholded by each sample's sequence error rate in mapped regions. TCRdb reprocessing: public reads trimmed at Q25 with fastp, clones called with MiXCR, in-frame beta chains kept. CDR3 protein sequences are deduplicated, and each keeps its most common genes and DNA. The authors' filters were not applied to this entry. This sample has 100,000 to 150,000 distinct CDR3 sequences in its table, and more than 20% of those were observed once. Of the sample, 13% to 15% falls within the top ten clones.

This TCR derives from a human donor with low-grade glioma or glioblastoma, undergoing nonglioma brain surgery, or in good health (not recorded which). This chain is built from TRBV4-1 and TRBJ1-6, with TRBD1 matching 7 junction bases. The sample comprised glioma tissue, nonneoplastic brain tissue, or PBMCs (not recorded which). The CDR3 in this case is CASSPGQVGISPLHF. The sequenced DNA: TGCGCCAGCAGCCCTGGACAGGTTGGGATTTCACCCCTCCACTTT.